The rows below give T cell receptor beta chains drawn from one sample of a study of shared clonotypes between healthy human individuals. Profiled with immunoSEQ multiplex PCR; TCRdb holds only in-frame clones, not every one. The sample yields about 1.1 million clones, 75% to 85% seen once. The specimen was memory CD4+ T cells from PBMCs. These receptors all stem from a man between 18 and 35 years old in good health. Some clones in this sample may be carry-over from other donors' samples. Each CDR3 is given with its conserved first and last residue. D genes are given only for firm matches. The size entry is marked missing in some rows and otherwise reads once, few, many or a size class.

TGTGCCAGCAGCCGCAGCGAAGACTACGAGCAGTACTTC,CASSRSEDYEQYF,TRBJ2-7,-,-,TRBV6-1
TGTGCCAGCAGCGTAGGGGGAGGGGGGACCCACCAAGAGACCCAGTACTTC,CASSVGGGGTHQETQYF,TRBJ2-5,-,-,TRBV9
TGTGCCAGCAGCCCGGGTATGATCAAAAACATTCAGTACTTC,CASSPGMIKNIQYF,TRBJ2-4,-,-,TRBV7-2
TGTGCCAGCAGCTTAGAATTATGGCTAAATCCCCTCACTGGCTACGAGCAGTACTTC,CASSLELWLNPLTGYEQYF,TRBJ2-7,-,few,TRBV11-3
TGTGCCTGGAGTGTAATAGGGGCTGAAAAACTGTTTTTT,CAWSVIGAEKLFF,TRBJ1-4,-,few,TRBV30
TGCAGCGCCGGAGTCAGGGTCGGACAGCCCCAGCATTTT,CSAGVRVGQPQHF,TRBJ1-5,-,-,TRBV29-1
TGTGCCTGGAGTGCGGCCAACCAAGAGACCCAGTACTTC,CAWSAANQETQYF,TRBJ2-5,-,few,TRBV30
TGCAGCGTCGGAGCTATGGCCGGGGACATTCAGTACTTC,CSVGAMAGDIQYF,TRBJ2-4,-,-,TRBV29-1
TGTGCCAGCAGCTTAGTAGGGACAGGGGGCTACGAGCAGTACTTC,CASSLVGTGGYEQYF,TRBJ2-7,TRBD1,-,TRBV7-2
TGTGCTACGGGAAGGAGGAGCACTGAAGCTTTCTTT,CATGRRSTEAFF,TRBJ1-1,-,-,TRBV30
TGTGCCAGCAGCTTGGCTGAAGAGACCCAGTACTTC,CASSLAEETQYF,TRBJ2-5,-,-,TRBV5-5
TGTGCCAGTAGGCCTGGACAGGGTCTTCCTCCCTACGAGCAGTACTTC,CASRPGQGLPPYEQYF,TRBJ2-7,TRBD1,-,TRBV19